One T cell receptor beta chain is described in this entry. The antigen is not known. This sample also contains other DNA sequences that code for the same CDR3. Here immunoSEQ multiplex PCR was the method, and the copy in TCRdb shows in-frame clones only, minus some. The table has some 130,000 clones, roughly 91% seen once. The germline CDR1 and CDR2 sequences are LNHDA and SQIVND (reference sequence). This CDR3 is 13 amino acids long. Trimming removed 3 bases at V and 1 base at J, with 6 bases between. Documented time point: blood 2 weeks post-SBRT. The sample's treatment: 15 Gy SBRT to primary tumor, nephrectomy 4 weeks later. Radiation-treated patients gave blood at baseline, week 2 and week 4. The tumor was a clear cell renal cell carcinoma. The sample is drawn from a study of radiation and T cells in renal cell carcinoma. Looking at the study overall: Nephrectomy followed 15 Gy stereotactic body radiation by 4 weeks.

The study's findings and limits: From baseline, blood top tumor clonotypes peaked at 2 weeks post-radiation.

This sequence originates from a woman aged 65 to 85 with renal cell carcinoma. The specimen was blood, collected from a patient whose treatment included radiotherapy and nephrectomy. J is TRBJ1-1 and V is TRBV19, with D uncertain. The CDR3 DNA reads as TGTGCCAGTAGTATCTGGCAGAACACTGAAGCTTTCTTT. The encoded protein is CASSIWQNTEAFF.